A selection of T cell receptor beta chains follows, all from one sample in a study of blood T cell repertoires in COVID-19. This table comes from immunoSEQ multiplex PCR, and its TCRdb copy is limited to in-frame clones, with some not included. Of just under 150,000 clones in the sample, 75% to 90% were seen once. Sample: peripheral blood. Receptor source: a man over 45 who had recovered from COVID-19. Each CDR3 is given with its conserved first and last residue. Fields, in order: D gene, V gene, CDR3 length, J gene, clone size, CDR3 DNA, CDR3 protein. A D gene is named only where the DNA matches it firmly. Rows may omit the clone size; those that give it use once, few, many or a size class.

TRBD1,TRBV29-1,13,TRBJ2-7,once,TGCAGCGTCGGGACAGGGAGGCCCTACGAGCAGTACTTC,CSVGTGRPYEQYF
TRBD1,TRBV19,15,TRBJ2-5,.,TGTGCCAGTAGTAGCCGGGACAGGACGCAAGAGACCCAGTACTTC,CASSSRDRTQETQYF
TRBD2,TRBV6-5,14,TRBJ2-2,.,TGTGCCAGCAAACGGGGAGGGTCCACCGGGGAGCTGTTTTTT,CASKRGGSTGELFF
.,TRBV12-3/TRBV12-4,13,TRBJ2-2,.,TGTGCCAGCAGTTTGTCCAGGAACCGGGAGCTGTTTTTT,CASSLSRNRELFF
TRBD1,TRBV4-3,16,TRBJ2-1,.,TGCGCCAGCAGCCATAGACAGGGTACTTACTACAATGAGCAGTTCTTC,CASSHRQGTYYNEQFF
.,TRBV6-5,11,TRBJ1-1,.,TGTGCCAGCAGGGAGAGCACTGAAGCTTTCTTT,CASRESTEAFF
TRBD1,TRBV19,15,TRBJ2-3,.,TGTGCCAGTAGTAGAGGACAGGGCGAGGTAGATACGCAGTATTTT,CASSRGQGEVDTQYF
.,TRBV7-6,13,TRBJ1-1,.,TGTGCCAGCAGCGCCATTCCAGGGTATGAAGCTTTCTTT,CASSAIPGYEAFF
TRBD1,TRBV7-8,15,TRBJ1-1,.,TGTGCCAGCAGCTTATCACATACAGGGGGCACTGAAGCTTTCTTT,CASSLSHTGGTEAFF
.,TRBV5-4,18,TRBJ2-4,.,TGTGCCAGCAGCTTGGTGGTCACAGGACCTTTGGCCAAAAACATTCAGTACTTC,CASSLVVTGPLAKNIQYF
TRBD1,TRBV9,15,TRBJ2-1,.,TGTGCCAGCAGCCCAAGGGGACAGGGGTACAATGAGCAGTTCTTC,CASSPRGQGYNEQFF
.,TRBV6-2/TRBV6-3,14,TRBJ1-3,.,TGTGCCAGCAGTACCGGGTTCTCTGGAAACACCATATATTTT,CASSTGFSGNTIYF
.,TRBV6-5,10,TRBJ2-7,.,TGTGCCAGCAGTTTGGCGGGGAAGTACTTC,CASSLAGKYF
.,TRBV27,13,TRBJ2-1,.,TGTGCCAGCGGTCTTTCGTCAGGGTTTGAGCAGTTCTTC,CASGLSSGFEQFF
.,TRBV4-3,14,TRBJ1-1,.,TGCGCCAGCGGCTCAGGGCTCATGAACACTGAAGCTTTCTTT,CASGSGLMNTEAFF
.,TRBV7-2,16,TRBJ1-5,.,TGTGCCAGCAGCCTCACCGGGGGGTATAGCAATCAGCCCCAGCATTTT,CASSLTGGYSNQPQHF
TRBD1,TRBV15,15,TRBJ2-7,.,TGTGCCACCAGCAGAGAGAGACAGGGAACCTACGAGCAGTACTTC,CATSRERQGTYEQYF
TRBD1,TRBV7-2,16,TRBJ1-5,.,TGTGCCAGCAGCTCACAGGGGGCGATAAGCAATCAGCCCCAGCATTTT,CASSSQGAISNQPQHF
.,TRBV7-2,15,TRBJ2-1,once,TGTGCCAGCAGCGTTCCCGGGCGAGGGTTCAATGAGCAGTTCTTC,CASSVPGRGFNEQFF
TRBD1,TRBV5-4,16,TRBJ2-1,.,TGTGCCAGCAGCTTGGGTTGGGACAGGGCGTACAATGAGCAGTTCTTC,CASSLGWDRAYNEQFF
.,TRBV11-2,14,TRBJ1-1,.,TGTGCCAGCAGCTCCACGGTGATGGACACTGAAGCTTTCTTT,CASSSTVMDTEAFF
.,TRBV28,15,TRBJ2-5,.,TGTGCCAGCAGTTTGCGGGCTAGCCTCCAAGAGACCCAGTACTTC,CASSLRASLQETQYF
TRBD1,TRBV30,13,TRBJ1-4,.,TGTGCCGGCAGGGGGATCGGTACTGAAAAACTGTTTTTT,CAGRGIGTEKLFF
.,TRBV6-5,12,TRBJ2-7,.,TGTGCCAGCAGTACAGGGCTCTACGAGCAGTACTTC,CASSTGLYEQYF
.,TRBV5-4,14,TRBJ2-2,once,TGTGCCAGCAGGCTAGCTGCGAACACCGGGGAGCTGTTTTTT,CASRLAANTGELFF
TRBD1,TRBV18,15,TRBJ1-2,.,TGTGCCAGCTCACTTCCGGGACAGGAAAACTATGGCTACACCTTC,CASSLPGQENYGYTF
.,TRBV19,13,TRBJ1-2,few,TGTGCCAGTAGCCCGGGGGGGCTGTATGGCTACACCTTC,CASSPGGLYGYTF
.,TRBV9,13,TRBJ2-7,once,TGTGCCAGCAGCGTAGGTCAGGGGACGGGGCAGTACTTC,CASSVGQGTGQYF
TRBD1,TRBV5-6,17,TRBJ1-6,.,TGTGCCAGCAGCTTCCGGGGGACAGGGGCGAATAATTCACCCCTCCACTTT,CASSFRGTGANNSPLHF
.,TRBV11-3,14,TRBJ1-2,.,TGTGCCAGCAGCTTAGGTCGGACAAACTATGGCTACACCTTC,CASSLGRTNYGYTF
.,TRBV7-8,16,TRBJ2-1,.,TGTGCCAGCAGCTTATTCGGCAGGTCGTCCTACAATGAGCAGTTCTTC,CASSLFGRSSYNEQFF
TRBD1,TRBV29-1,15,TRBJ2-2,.,TGCAGCGTTGACAACGACAGGGACAACACCGGGGAGCTGTTTTTT,CSVDNDRDNTGELFF
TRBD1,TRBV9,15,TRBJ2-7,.,TGTGCCAGCAGCGAGGGACAGGGCTCCTTCTACGAGCAGTACTTC,CASSEGQGSFYEQYF
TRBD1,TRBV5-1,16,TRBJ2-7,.,TGCGCCAGCAGCAACCTACAGGGGGCTCAGAGCTACGAGCAGTACTTC,CASSNLQGAQSYEQYF
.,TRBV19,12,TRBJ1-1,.,TGTGCCAGTGCAGGGTTGAACACTGAAGCTTTCTTT,CASAGLNTEAFF
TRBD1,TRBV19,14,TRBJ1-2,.,TGTGCCAGTAGAGGGACAGGGGGAATCTATGGCTACACCTTC,CASRGTGGIYGYTF
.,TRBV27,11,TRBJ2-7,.,TGTGCCAGCAGTCAGGGGTACGAGCAGTACTTC,CASSQGYEQYF
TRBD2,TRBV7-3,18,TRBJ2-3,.,TGTGCCAGCAGCCCAAATGGGCGGGGGGAAGTAAGCACAGATACGCAGTATTTT,CASSPNGRGEVSTDTQYF
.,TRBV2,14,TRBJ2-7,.,TGTGCCAGCAGTGATAGTTCCGGGGCCTACGAGCAGTACTTC,CASSDSSGAYEQYF
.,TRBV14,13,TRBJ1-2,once,TGTGCCAGCAGCCAAGGACAGGCCCATGGCTACACCTTC,CASSQGQAHGYTF
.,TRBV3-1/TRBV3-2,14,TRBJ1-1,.,TGTGCCAGCAGCCAAGATCAATCCGACTCTGAAGCTTTCTTT,CASSQDQSDSEAFF
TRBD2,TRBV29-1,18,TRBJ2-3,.,TGCAGCGCTGAGAGAGGGGCTATGGCGGGGGGGTTCACAGATACGCAGTATTTT,CSAERGAMAGGFTDTQYF
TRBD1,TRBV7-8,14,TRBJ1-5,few,TGTGCCAGCTCAGACAGGGTGCTCCTCTCGTACAGGCATTTT,CASSDRVLLSYRHF
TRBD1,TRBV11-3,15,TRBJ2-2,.,TGTGCCAGCAGCTTACAAGACAGGGGCACCGGGGAGCTGTTTTTT,CASSLQDRGTGELFF
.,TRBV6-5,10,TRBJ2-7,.,TGTGCCAGCAGGAGCTTCGAGCAGTACTTC,CASRSFEQYF
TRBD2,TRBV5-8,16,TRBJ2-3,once,TGTGCCAGCAGCCCCGGACTAGCGGGGATCTCGGATACGCAGTATTTT,CASSPGLAGISDTQYF
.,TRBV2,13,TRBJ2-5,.,TGTGCCAGCAGTGTCAGGGCCCGAGAGACCCAGTACTTC,CASSVRARETQYF
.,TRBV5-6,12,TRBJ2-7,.,TGTGCCAGCCAGGGCAGGTCCTACGAGCAGTACTTC,CASQGRSYEQYF
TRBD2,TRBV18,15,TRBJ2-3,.,TGTGCCAGCTCAGTAACTAGCGGAACCACAGATACGCAGTATTTT,CASSVTSGTTDTQYF
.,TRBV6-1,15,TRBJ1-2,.,TGTGCCAGCAGTGATCAGGGAACTACTAACTATGGCTACACCTTC,CASSDQGTTNYGYTF
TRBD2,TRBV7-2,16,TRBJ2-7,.,TGTGCCAGCAGCTTAGCGTCCAGCGGGGGGGCCTCCGAGCAGTACTTC,CASSLASSGGASEQYF
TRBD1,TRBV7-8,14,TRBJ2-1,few,TGTGCCAGCAGCGGAGACAGGGTGTTAAATGAGCAGTTCTTC,CASSGDRVLNEQFF
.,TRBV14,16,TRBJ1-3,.,TGTGCCAGCAGCCAAGATTTTATAGGGGTCGGAAACACCATATATTTT,CASSQDFIGVGNTIYF
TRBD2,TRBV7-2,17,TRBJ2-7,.,TGTGCCAGCAGCTTAGGGGGGACTAGCGGGATCTCCTACGAGCAGTACTTC,CASSLGGTSGISYEQYF
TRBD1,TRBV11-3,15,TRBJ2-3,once,TGTGCCAGCAGCTTTAGGGGACAGGTCACAGATACGCAGTATTTT,CASSFRGQVTDTQYF
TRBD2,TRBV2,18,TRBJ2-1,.,TGTGCCAGCAGTGAAGGCTCGTCAGGACTAGCTGACTACAATGAGCAGTTCTTC,CASSEGSSGLADYNEQFF
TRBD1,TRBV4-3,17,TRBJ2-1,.,TGCGCCAGCAGCCAAGATCAGGGGGACAAATGGTACAATGAGCAGTTCTTC,CASSQDQGDKWYNEQFF
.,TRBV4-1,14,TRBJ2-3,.,TGCGCCAGCAGCCAAGGGGGGCGCACAGATACGCAGTATTTT,CASSQGGRTDTQYF